This T cell receptor beta chain was sequenced for a study of CXCR3-negative and CXCR3-positive naive CD8 T cells. Looking at the study overall: Around 140 million TRB reads were obtained overall (about 1.5 +/- 0.3 million per library). Findings and limits, study-wide: Upon cryopreservation, CXCR3 expression partially decreased, and most assays used fresh PBMCs. TRB CDR3 hydrophobicity was greater in CXCR3-positive naive cells than in CXCR3-negative naive cells.

As concerns this clonotype: The antigen remains undetermined.

The CDR3 runs 21 residues. Germline V gene sequence: CDR1 LNHDA, CDR2 SQIVND (reference sequence). The sorting of each CD8+ T cell subset was done in triplicate, at 250,000 to 300,000 cells each. Preparation of TRB cDNA libraries relied on 5' RACE carrying UMI labels. TCRdb re-called the 5' RACE reads and gives one entry per CDR3 protein, without DNA. The sample includes just under 65,000 distinct CDR3 sequences. The J gene is TRBJ2-2, the V gene TRBV19; TCRdb indicates TRBD2, and absent DNA this call remains unverified. The sequence was obtained from a human donor in good health. Some clones in this sample may be carry-over from other donors' samples. The sample comprised naive CXCR3+ CD8+ T cells from blood. Subset denoted: CD45RO-CCR7+CD27+CD95- naive CD8+ T cells expressing CXCR3 (TNR3+). This CDR3 is CASSIDRQGNSAGSNTGELFF.